Listed here are 24 T cell receptor beta chains from one sample, sequenced in a study of cytomegalovirus exposure and HLA in healthy donors. The PCR had 60 Vbeta and 13 Jbeta primers. Clones were sequenced by immunoSEQ multiplex PCR, and TCRdb holds only the in-frame ones, with some missing. The data contain under 250,000 clones, around 86% of them seen just once; the ten biggest clones take up roughly 2.5%. The sample was PBMCs. These receptors all stem from a woman between 40 and 50 years old in good health and CMV-seronegative.

V usage is TRBV18 and J usage is TRBJ2-3; TRBD2 matches 12 bases. The CDR3 totals 13 residues. Germline V gene data show CDR1 as KGHSH and CDR2 as LQKENI. V was clipped by 8 bases and J by 5 bases; unmatched bases: 2. This CDR3 is CASQGLAGDTQYF. The CDR3 DNA is TGTGCCAGCCAGGGACTAGCGGGAGATACGCAGTATTTT.

As for this clone: One junction end does not reproduce the germline sequence, and a read error may be involved. The chain couples TRBV7-9 to TRBJ2-7; 7 positions match TRBD1. The CDR3 contains 13 residues. CDR1 and CDR2 from the germline V gene are SEHNR and FQNEAQ (reference sequence). CDR3 region: CSSSLRDSYEQYF. The CDR3 DNA reads as TGTTCCAGCAGCTTAAGGGACAGCTACGAGCAGTACTTC.

The rearrangement uses TRBV28 and TRBJ2-3; 8 nucleotides match TRBD2. CDR3 length: 15 amino acids. Germline-derived CDR1 and CDR2 are MDHEN and SYDVKM. J gave up 4 bases and V 6 bases, and 9 bases lay outside the gene matches. CDR3 bases: TGTGCCAGCAGACCCCGGGAGGGCAGGGCAGATACGCAGTATTTT. Protein sequence: CASRPREGRADTQYF.

This rearrangement joins TRBV5-1 to TRBJ2-1; D unclear. Germline CDR1 SGHRS, CDR2 YFSETQ. The CDR3 is 15 residues long. Trimming cost V 2 bases and J 1 base, with 10 bases left between them. CDR3 residues: CASSLPSVSYNEQFF. The CDR3 DNA is TGCGCCAGCAGCTTACCCAGCGTTTCCTACAATGAGCAGTTCTTC.

This rearrangement joins TRBV6-1 to TRBJ1-1, with D tentatively TRBD1 (6 bases). V lost 6 bases to trimming and J lost 0 bases, with 11 bases between them. Germline CDR1 reads MNHNS; CDR2 reads SASEGT. The CDR3 has 14 residues. CDR3 bases: TGTGCCAGCAGACTGGACAGAATGAACACTGAAGCTTTCTTT. Translation: CASRLDRMNTEAFF.

The V call is TRBV9, the J call TRBJ1-3; 9 bases are a match to TRBD1. Germline values: CDR1 SGDLS, CDR2 YYNGEE. The CDR3 totals 14 residues. V trimming: 0 bases; J trimming: 8 bases; junction bases outside the gene matches: 3. The CDR3 region has the DNA TGTGCCAGCAGCGTAGAGGGACAGGGCCACACCATATATTTT. It specifies CASSVEGQGHTIYF.

This clone was seen a handful of times. This chain connects TRBV6-5 to TRBJ2-3; D perhaps matches TRBD2 (5 bases). CDR1 is MNHEY, CDR2 SVGAGI, per germline. The CDR3 runs 12 residues. V was clipped by 9 bases and J by 6 bases, with 13 bases between them. The CDR3 DNA follows: TGTGCCAGTCCCAGAAGGAGGGATACGCAGTATTTT. Amino acids: CASPRRRDTQYF.

CDR3 DNA: TGTGCCAGCTCAAGCGGTAGCGGGAGGGCCCTAGGTCGGAATGAGCAGTTCTTC. Its translation: CASSSGSGRALGRNEQFF. This chain links TRBV28 with TRBJ2-1; 11 bases align to TRBD2. Unmatched junction bases numbered 19, after V lost 8 bases and J lost 7 bases. Germline V lookup: CDR1 MDHEN, CDR2 SYDVKM. This CDR3 comprises 18 residues.

The chain is built from TRBV7-3 and TRBJ2-1, with TRBD1 matching 7 bases. The CDR3 is made up of 15 amino acids. The V gene end was trimmed by 5 bases and the J gene end by 3 bases; junction bases not matched to a gene: 7. Germline CDR1 is SGHTA and CDR2 is FQGTGA. The CDR3 nucleotides are TGTGCCAGCAGCCCAAGGGACAGCCTCTACAATGAGCAGTTCTTC. Residues: CASSPRDSLYNEQFF.

The chain carries TRBV6-1 and TRBJ1-1; 8 nucleotides align to TRBD1. The trim removed 6 bases at V and 1 base at J, leaving 1 base unmatched. Germline V gene sequence: CDR1 MNHNS, CDR2 SASEGT. This CDR3 has 13 amino acids. The CDR3 DNA reads TGTGCCAGCAGACAGGGGGGGAACACTGAAGCTTTCTTT. This codes for CASRQGGNTEAFF.

The table lists this clone with a few counts. The J gene is TRBJ1-5, the V gene TRBV11-2; 10 positions agree with TRBD1. The V gene's germline CDR1 is SGHAT and CDR2 FQNNGV. The CDR3 length is 15 residues. V shed 1 base and J 3 bases; nucleotides not matched to a gene: 0. CDR3: CASSLGQGANQPQHF. The CDR3 nucleotides read TGTGCCAGCAGCTTAGGACAGGGGGCCAATCAGCCCCAGCATTTT.

Remarks on this clone: Other DNA sequences from this sample encode an identical CDR3 as well. This chain links TRBV11-2 with TRBJ2-7; D not resolved. This CDR3 has 13 amino acids. Trimming cost V 1 base and J 3 bases, with 7 bases left between them. CDR1 is SGHAT, CDR2 FQNNGV, per germline. In DNA form, the CDR3 reads TGTGCCAGCAGCTTAGGTGCGGACTACGAGCAGTACTTC. It specifies CASSLGADYEQYF.

The chain joins TRBV18 to TRBJ1-2, with TRBD1 matching 10 bases. Trimming took 5 bases from V and 7 from J; bases not matched to a gene: 7. The CDR3 spans 14 residues. CDR1 and CDR2 (germline): KGHSH, LQKENI. DNA of the CDR3: TGTGCCAGCTCATACGACAGGGGGCGAGGTGGCTACACCTTC. Protein sequence: CASSYDRGRGGYTF. Together with reference TRBV18 and TRBJ1-2, the CDR3 gives the full variable domain: NAGVMQNPRHLVRRRGQEARLRCSPMKGHSHVYWYRQLPEEGLKFMVYLQKENIIDESGMPKERFSAEFPKEGPSILRIQQVVRGDSAAYFCASSYDRGRGGYTFGSGTRLTVV.

J is TRBJ1-1 and V is TRBV19, with a weak D call TRBD1 (6 bases). The V end lost 1 base, the J end lost 10 bases, and 16 bases lay between the germline ends. Germline V lookup: CDR1 LNHDA, CDR2 SQIVND (reference sequence). This CDR3 region has 14 residues. For the CDR3, the DNA is TGTGCCAGTAGTATAGGGGGGCTGGCGGTGGGAGCTTTCTTT. It codes for CASSIGGLAVGAFF. The full variable domain, its missing parts supplied by reference TRBV19 and TRBJ1-1, is DGGITQSPKYLFRKEGQNVTLSCEQNLNHDAMYWYRQDPGQGLRLIYYSQIVNDFQKGDIAEGYSVSREKKESFPLTVTSAQKNPTAFYLCASSIGGLAVGAFFGQGTRLTVV.

Only one count was recorded for this clone. Other DNA sequences in the same sample also yield this CDR3. The chain links TRBV10-3 to TRBJ1-5; D unresolved. V was shortened by 6 bases and J by 0 bases, with 6 bases between the two germline ends. CDR3 length: 13 amino acids. Germline V gene sequence: CDR1 ENHRY, CDR2 SYGVKD. CDR3 coding DNA: TGTGCCATCAGCGCAGATAGCAATCAGCCCCAGCATTTT. Translated: CAISADSNQPQHF.

The V call is TRBV10-3, the J call TRBJ2-1, with TRBD2 identical over 10 bases. The CDR3 contains 13 residues. Germline-derived CDR1 and CDR2 are ENHRY and SYGVKD. With V trimmed by 11 bases and J by 7 bases, 8 bases remained unmatched. This CDR3 is CASTGAGGNEQFF. CDR3 in DNA: TGTGCCTCCACAGGAGCGGGAGGGAATGAGCAGTTCTTC.

The rearrangement uses TRBV7-2 and TRBJ2-7; perhaps TRBD1 as D (5 bases). Between the trimmed V and J ends, which lost 4 bases and 9 bases, there was a span of 10 bases. This CDR3 is 11 amino acids long. CDR1 SGHTA and CDR2 FQGNSA come from the germline V gene. DNA of the CDR3: TGTGCCAGCAGCTCACAGGAAAGGCAGTACTTC. Amino acids: CASSSQERQYF.

The chain recombines TRBV4-1 with TRBJ1-4, with 7 bases lining up with TRBD1. The CDR3 runs 16 residues. V shed 4 bases and J 3 bases; nucleotides not matched to a gene: 8. Germline V gene lookup returns CDR1 MGHRA and CDR2 YSYEKL. CDR3 nucleotide sequence: TGCGCCAGCAGCCTCCAGGGGGTCTATGCTAATGAAAAACTGTTTTTT. Protein sequence: CASSLQGVYANEKLFF.

The J gene is TRBJ2-2, the V gene TRBV5-1; the match to TRBD1 covers 11 bases. Germline V lookup: CDR1 SGHRS, CDR2 YFSETQ. The CDR3 length is 17 residues. V shed 4 bases and J 8 bases; nucleotides not matched to a gene: 13. The CDR3, as DNA: TGCGCCAGCAGCCCCCGGACAGGGGGCGGTCAAAGAGGGGAGCTGTTTTTT. It encodes CASSPRTGGGQRGELFF.

The CDR3 is CASTSKKGRQGSEKLFF. CDR3 in DNA: TGCGCCAGCACCTCAAAAAAGGGTCGGCAGGGTAGTGAAAAACTGTTTTTT. This chain uses TRBV10-2 with TRBJ1-4, with D possibly being TRBD1 (5 bases). Germline V lookup: CDR1 WSHSY, CDR2 SAAADI. V was pared by 7 bases and J by 7 bases, with 25 bases between. This CDR3 region has 17 residues.

This chain connects TRBV2 to TRBJ1-2; no clear D. The V gene's germline CDR1 is SNHLY and CDR2 FYNNEI. The CDR3 extends over 13 amino acids. The germline V and J ends were trimmed by 2 bases and 3 bases, with 7 bases remaining between them. The CDR3: CASSEPLYYGYTF. DNA for the CDR3: TGTGCCAGCAGTGAACCCTTGTACTATGGCTACACCTTC. Supplemented by reference TRBV2 and TRBJ1-2, the full variable domain reads EPEVTQTPSHQVTQMGQEVILRCVPISNHLYFYWYRQILGQKVEFLVSFYNNEISEKSEIFDDQFSVERPDGSNFTLKIRSTKLEDSAMYFCASSEPLYYGYTFGSGTRLTVV.

This chain links TRBV5-4 with TRBJ2-4, with D maybe TRBD2 (5 bases). V lost 5 bases to trimming and J lost 5 bases, with 11 bases between them. This CDR3 is built from 13 residues. Germline V CDR1 and CDR2: SGHNT, YYREEE (reference sequence). This CDR3 is CASRATLENIQYF. For the CDR3, the DNA is TGTGCCAGCAGGGCCACACTAGAAAACATTCAGTACTTC.

V and J are TRBV7-2 and TRBJ1-4; a possible D gene is TRBD1 (5 bases). The CDR3 extends over 15 amino acids. From germline, CDR1 is SGHTA and CDR2 FQGNSA. Trimming removed 5 bases from V and 8 bases from J, with 18 bases in between. In DNA, the CDR3 is TGTGCCAGCAGCCTGAGCAGGGTGAGAGGAGAAAAACTGTTTTTT. Amino acids: CASSLSRVRGEKLFF.

This clone was found once. This chain uses TRBV5-8 with TRBJ2-6; weak D call: TRBD1 (5 bases). Trimming took 2 bases from V and 0 from J, leaving 12 bases between them. In germline, CDR1 is SGHTS, CDR2 YDEGEE. The CDR3 spans 17 residues. The CDR3 region has the DNA TGTGCCAGCAGCTTCAGGGCACAGAGCTCTGGGGCCAACGTCCTGACTTTC. Its protein is CASSFRAQSSGANVLTF.